The clone carrying this T cell receptor beta chain has only a few counts. Libraries were prepared by immunoSEQ multiplex PCR; TCRdb keeps only in-frame clonotypes and omits some of them. The sample records over 55,000 clones, 65% to 85% being singletons. This record belongs to a study of OX40 agonist ivuxolimab in advanced cancers. Sequenced here: CD4+ or CD8+ T cells sorted from blood, sampled in a trial of the OX40 agonist ivuxolimab. The clonotype comes from an adult with an advanced solid tumor such as melanoma, head and neck, liver or kidney cancer.

This chain's CDR3 is CASSLGIRGLKVQYF. The CDR3 coding sequence is TGTGCCAGCAGCTTAGGAATTCGGGGGCTCAAAGTGCAGTACTTC. The chain recombines TRBV5-8 with TRBJ2-7; D tentatively fits TRBD1 or TRBD2 (6 bases each). The germline gives CDR1 SGHTS, CDR2 YDEGEE. The CDR3 runs 15 residues. The V gene lost 2 bases and the J gene lost 9 bases, with 21 bases spanning the gap. The variable domain in full, completed from reference TRBV5-8 and TRBJ2-7, reads EAGVTQSPTHLIKTRGQQATLRCSPISGHTSVYWYQQALGLGLQFLLWYDEGEERNRGNFPPRFSGRQFPNYSSELNVNALELEDSALYLCASSLGIRGLKVQYFGPGTRLTVT.